Below, 22 T cell receptor beta chains from the same sample are listed, as sequenced in a study of T cell responses to AZD1222 COVID-19 vaccine. Sequenced by immunoSEQ multiplex PCR; TCRdb stores in-frame clones only, minus some. Of 100,000 to 150,000 clones listed, more than 85% are singletons. Here the sequenced sample was peripheral blood, taken 28 days after the second AZD1222 dose. All receptors derive from an adult who received the AZD1222 COVID-19 vaccine.

As DNA, the CDR3 is TGCGCCAGCAGTGAGTCGATTAGTGGGGGAACGCAGTATTTT. Protein product: CASSESISGGTQYF. The chain has TRBV10-1 and TRBJ2-3, with D perhaps matching TRBD1 or TRBD2 (5 bases each). Trimming cost V 0 bases and J 9 bases, with 13 bases left between them. Germline CDR1 reads WNHNN; CDR2 reads SYGVQD (reference sequence). The CDR3 has 14 amino acids.

The V gene is TRBV6-5, the J gene TRBJ1-5; tentatively, D is TRBD1 (6 bases). The CDR3 length is 13 residues. Trimming removed 7 bases from V and 3 bases from J, with 10 bases in between. Germline V gene sequence: CDR1 MNHEY, CDR2 SVGAGI. The CDR3 region is CASTGQINQPQHF. The DNA of the CDR3 is TGTGCCAGCACTGGACAGATCAATCAGCCCCAGCATTTT.

The chain carries TRBV27 and TRBJ2-1; D is undetermined. Trimming took off 3 bases at V and 2 bases at J, with 8 bases between the two ends. Germline V gene sequence: CDR1 MNHEY, CDR2 SMNVEV (reference sequence). This CDR3 is 14 amino acids long. The CDR3 is CASSFPGTYNEQFF. The CDR3 DNA sequence: TGTGCCAGCAGTTTTCCGGGTACCTACAATGAGCAGTTCTTC.

Only one count was recorded for this clone. This chain joins TRBV30 and TRBJ1-1, with D unclear. The V gene lost 6 bases and the J gene lost 9 bases, with 14 bases spanning the gap. CDR3 length: 11 residues. CDR1 GTSNPN and CDR2 SVGIG come from the germline V gene (reference sequence). The CDR3 spells CACLTGDKAFF. The CDR3 nucleotides are TGTGCCTGTCTTACGGGCGATAAAGCTTTCTTT.

The chain uses TRBV15 and TRBJ2-5; no definite D call. Trimming removed 0 bases from V and 5 bases from J, with 4 bases in between. The CDR3 consists of 12 residues. In germline, CDR1 is LNHNV, CDR2 YYDKDF (reference sequence). The CDR3 DNA is TGTGCCACCAGCAGAGAAAGGGAGACCCAGTACTTC. Protein sequence: CATSRERETQYF.

The chain couples TRBV19 to TRBJ2-7; unclear D gene. Germline lookup yields CDR1 LNHDA and CDR2 SQIVND (reference sequence). V lost 1 base and J lost 2, with 6 bases in between. There are 13 residues in the CDR3. The CDR3 is CASSIGETYEQYF. Written as DNA, the CDR3 is TGTGCCAGTAGTATAGGAGAAACCTACGAGCAGTACTTC.

This rearrangement joins TRBV10-3 to TRBJ1-5; D is uncertain. V was clipped by 3 bases and J by 4 bases, with 7 bases between them. The CDR3 sequence is 13 residues long. Germline CDR1 reads ENHRY; CDR2 reads SYGVKD. The CDR3: CAISDPGNQPQHF. CDR3 DNA sequence: TGTGCCATCAGTGACCCCGGGAATCAGCCCCAGCATTTT.

Here the CDR3 DNA reads TGTGCCAGCAGCTTAGCACTAGCGGGGGGTGCGGATACGCAGTATTTT. It specifies CASSLALAGGADTQYF. The chain joins TRBV7-2 to TRBJ2-3; 12 bases map to TRBD2. CDR1 is SGHTA, CDR2 FQGNSA, per germline. J gave up 6 bases and V 0 bases, and 4 bases lay outside the gene matches. The CDR3 has 16 residues.

V usage is TRBV9 and J usage is TRBJ1-6; TRBD1 is a possible D gene (6 bases). Germline V gene lookup returns CDR1 SGDLS and CDR2 YYNGEE. This CDR3 is built from 15 residues. Trimming took 3 bases from V and 8 from J, leaving 15 bases between them. The CDR3 nucleotides read TGTGCCAGCAGCGAGCGGTCAGGGGAATATTCACCCCTCCACTTT. Translation: CASSERSGEYSPLHF. Variable domain in full (rest from reference TRBV9 and TRBJ1-6): DSGVTQTPKHLITATGQRVTLRCSPRSGDLSVYWYQQSLDQGLQFLIQYYNGEERAKGNILERFSAQQFPDLHSELNLSSLELGDSALYFCASSERSGEYSPLHFGNGTRLTVT.

This sequence joins TRBV7-9 and TRBJ2-5; 7 bases are shared with TRBD2. In germline, CDR1 is SEHNR, CDR2 FQNEAQ (reference sequence). There are 14 residues in the CDR3. Trimming at V came to 3 bases and at J to 1 base, leaving 2 bases not matched to a gene. This CDR3 reads CASSFTGGQETQYF. CDR3 in DNA: TGTGCCAGCAGCTTTACGGGGGGCCAAGAGACCCAGTACTTC. Full variable domain (missing parts from reference TRBV7-9 and TRBJ2-5): DTGVSQNPRHKITKRGQNVTFRCDPISEHNRLYWYRQTLGQGPEFLTYFQNEAQLEKSRLLSDRFSAERPKGSFSTLEIQRTEQGDSAMYLCASSFTGGQETQYFGPGTRLLVL.

The rearrangement uses TRBV18 and TRBJ1-2; no clear D. This CDR3 is 14 amino acids long. The germline V gene encodes CDR1 KGHSH and CDR2 LQKENI. Deletions cut 2 bases from V and 4 bases from J, with 11 bases between. Written as DNA, the CDR3 is TGTGCCAGCTCACCAGGGGAAGGCGGCTATGGCTACACCTTC. Encoded protein: CASSPGEGGYGYTF.

This sequence joins TRBV5-1 and TRBJ2-1; the D gene is possibly TRBD2 (5 bases). This CDR3 contains 14 residues. V shed 9 bases and J shed 6 bases, with 19 bases lying between them. CDR1 and CDR2 from the germline V gene are SGHRS and YFSETQ. The CDR3 spells CATSRTAAGNEQFF. DNA for the CDR3: TGCGCCACCTCCCGGACTGCCGCGGGCAATGAGCAGTTCTTC.

This chain joins TRBV7-9 and TRBJ2-2; tentatively, D is TRBD2 (7 bases). The ends were cut back, 8 bases at V and 5 bases at J, with 12 bases in the middle. Germline V gives CDR1 SEHNR, CDR2 FQNEAQ (reference sequence). This CDR3 has 13 residues. The CDR3 DNA sequence: TGTGCCAGCGGGGAGGGGGAGACCGGGGAGCTGTTTTTT. Amino acid sequence: CASGEGETGELFF. The whole variable domain, filled in from reference TRBV7-9 and TRBJ2-2, reads DTGVSQNPRHKITKRGQNVTFRCDPISEHNRLYWYRQTLGQGPEFLTYFQNEAQLEKSRLLSDRFSAERPKGSFSTLEIQRTEQGDSAMYLCASGEGETGELFFGEGSRLTVL.

V and J are TRBV7-2 and TRBJ1-4; 7 nucleotides match TRBD1. Germline V lookup: CDR1 SGHTA, CDR2 FQGNSA. The ends lost 5 bases at V and 3 bases at J; junction bases unmatched: 3. The CDR3 is made up of 14 amino acids. CDR3 in DNA: TGTGCCAGCAGCACGGGACAGTCTAATGAAAAACTGTTTTTT. Protein sequence: CASSTGQSNEKLFF.

The J gene is TRBJ1-1, the V gene TRBV7-9; 7 bases map to TRBD1. The CDR3 sequence is 14 residues long. CDR1 and CDR2 from the germline V gene are SEHNR and FQNEAQ (reference sequence). The ends lost 5 bases at V and 0 bases at J; junction bases unmatched: 3. CDR3 amino acids: CASSRGQLNTEAFF. CDR3 nucleotides: TGTGCCAGCAGCCGGGGACAGCTGAACACTGAAGCTTTCTTT.

This rearrangement joins TRBV6-5 to TRBJ1-2; TRBD1 matches at 9 bases. Germline CDR1 and CDR2: MNHEY and SVGAGI. The CDR3 covers 13 residues. Trimming at V came to 6 bases and at J to 10 bases, leaving 9 bases not matched to a gene. The CDR3 DNA follows: TGTGCCAGCAGGCCGGGACAGGGAAAAATCTACACCTTC. Translated: CASRPGQGKIYTF.

The chain recombines TRBV28 with TRBJ1-3, with TRBD1 identical over 7 bases. Germline V gene data show CDR1 as MDHEN and CDR2 as SYDVKM. The CDR3 extends over 15 amino acids. J lost 4 bases, V lost 3 bases, and 6 bases had no gene match. CDR3 sequence (DNA): TGTGCCAGCAGTTTGACGGGACAGAGAGGAAACACCATATATTTT. Amino acids: CASSLTGQRGNTIYF.

The CDR3 loop is CASSLGINEQFF. The CDR3 nucleotides are TGTGCCAGCAGCTTAGGGATCAATGAGCAGTTCTTC. The V call is TRBV7-2, the J call TRBJ2-1, with D uncertain. The germline V gene has CDR1 SGHTA and CDR2 FQGNSA. The CDR3 consists of 12 residues. Trimming removed 1 base from V and 6 bases from J, with 4 bases in between.

Comments on this clone: It is unclear where the CDR3 begins or ends on the DNA, so no DNA is shown, and the CDR3 is as TCRdb lists it. The rearrangement links TRBV19 to TRBJ2-2. Germline values: CDR1 LNHDA, CDR2 SQIVND (reference sequence). The length of the CDR3 is 15 amino acids, counting both ends. The CDR3 here is CASSRFGPGTGELFF.

In DNA form, the CDR3 reads TGTGCCAGCAGCGCGTTAACAGGGTCCCCAGATACGCAGTATTTT. It translates to CASSALTGSPDTQYF. This chain links TRBV9 with TRBJ2-3, with a possible D match to TRBD1 (6 bases). Germline-derived CDR1 and CDR2 are SGDLS and YYNGEE. Trimming pared 3 bases from V and 4 bases from J, leaving 15 bases between. The CDR3 extends over 15 amino acids. The full variable domain, its missing parts supplied by reference TRBV9 and TRBJ2-3, is DSGVTQTPKHLITATGQRVTLRCSPRSGDLSVYWYQQSLDQGLQFLIQYYNGEERAKGNILERFSAQQFPDLHSELNLSSLELGDSALYFCASSALTGSPDTQYFGPGTRLTVL.

The chain recombines TRBV7-6 with TRBJ1-6; possibly TRBD1 for D (6 bases). V was shortened by 2 bases and J by 9 bases, with 14 bases between the two germline ends. Germline CDR1 is SGHVS and CDR2 is FNYEAQ. This CDR3 has 15 amino acids. DNA of the CDR3: TGTGCCAGCAGCTTACAGGGGATTAGGACTTCACCCCTCCACTTT. This sequence encodes CASSLQGIRTSPLHF.

This chain uses TRBV4-1 with TRBJ1-4; 8 bases agree with TRBD1. This CDR3 is built from 15 residues. Germline CDR1 is MGHRA and CDR2 is YSYEKL. V was pared by 1 base and J by 8 bases, with 6 bases of the junction left unmatched. The CDR3 loop is CASSQAQGAGEKLFF. The CDR3 DNA sequence: TGCGCCAGCAGCCAAGCTCAGGGGGCTGGGGAAAAACTGTTTTTT.